These 26 T cell receptor beta chains were sequenced from one sample in a study of blood T cells in healthy people across ages. The second PCR ran roughly 6 to 12 cycles with a sample-barcoded 5' primer and J-beta primers. TCRdb itself ran the 5' RACE reads through MiXCR, one entry per CDR3 protein. The data contain fewer than 2,000,000 distinct CDR3 sequences, about two fifths of them seen just once; the ten biggest clones take up around 23%. The material sequenced was blood. The receptor set was obtained from a human donor in good health.

CDR3 in DNA: TGTGCCACCGAGGGACAGGGGGCTATAGGAGCTTTCTTT. Translation gives CATEGQGAIGAFF. The V gene is TRBV25-1, the J gene TRBJ1-1, with 12 nucleotides matching TRBD1. CDR3 length equals 13 residues. The germline CDR1 and CDR2 sequences are MGHDK and SYGVNS. V lost 10 bases to trimming and J lost 10 bases; unmatched junction nucleotides: 10.

CDR3 residues: CASTQTVNTEAFF. The CDR3 region has the DNA TGTGCCAGCACCCAGACAGTGAACACTGAAGCTTTCTTT. The V and J genes are TRBV12-3 or TRBV12-4 and TRBJ1-1, with D perhaps TRBD1 (5 bases). The CDR3 spans 13 residues. Between the trimmed V and J ends, which lost 7 bases and 0 bases, there was a span of 9 bases.

The chain couples TRBV7-2 to TRBJ2-7; 7 positions match TRBD1. TRBJ2-5 matches the DNA end more closely, so the J call is doubtful. In germline, CDR1 is SGHTA, CDR2 FQGNSA. This CDR3 contains 16 residues. CDR3 sequence reads: CASSFGTDEFQETQYF. The DNA for the CDR3 is TGTGCCAGCAGCTTCGGGACAGATGAATTCCAAGAGACCCAGTACTTC.

This clonotype has at least ten counts. The CDR3 DNA sequence: TGCAGCGTTGATGGGGGGGCGGGGGACTATGGCTACACCTTC. The encoded protein is CSVDGGAGDYGYTF. The chain is built from TRBV29-1 and TRBJ1-2; D may be TRBD1 (6 bases). This CDR3 contains 14 residues. Looked up from germline, CDR1 is SQVTM and CDR2 is ANQGSEA. Trimming shortened V by 3 bases and J by 3 bases, and 14 bases separated the two germline ends.

CDR3 DNA sequence: TGTGCCAGCAGCCGACCCGGAGGTGGGGCTGGCGAGCAGTACTTC. Translation gives CASSRPGGGAGEQYF. This chain joins TRBV7-6 and TRBJ2-7, with D perhaps assigned TRBD1 or TRBD2 (5 bases each). This CDR3 is 15 amino acids long. Per the germline V gene, CDR1 is SGHVS and CDR2 is FNYEAQ. The V gene lost 5 bases and the J gene lost 6 bases, with 20 bases spanning the gap.

The chain combines TRBV2 with TRBJ2-7; D uncertain. V was trimmed by 8 bases and J by 3 bases, leaving 11 bases between them. Germline CDR1 is SNHLY and CDR2 is FYNNEI. This CDR3 region has 12 residues. The CDR3 protein is CASRLESYEQYF. The CDR3 DNA reads TGTGCCAGCCGCCTCGAGAGCTACGAGCAGTACTTC.

This clonotype was found a few times. This chain joins TRBV2 and TRBJ2-4; TRBD1 is a possible D gene (5 bases). V gave up 10 bases and J gave up 6 bases, with 19 bases separating them. The CDR3 length is 14 residues. Germline V CDR1 and CDR2: SNHLY, FYNNEI. The CDR3 DNA reads TGTGCCACCTCCTCAGACGGCAGGGTAAACATTCAGTACTTC. Protein: CATSSDGRVNIQYF.

This clonotype was recorded once. This chain connects TRBV4-3 to TRBJ2-3; the D is unclear. The V end lost 1 base, the J end lost 6 bases, and 17 bases lay between the germline ends. CDR3 length: 16 residues. Germline loops: CDR1 LGHNA, CDR2 YSLEER. The CDR3 reads CASSQVADTSTDTQYF. The DNA of the CDR3 is TGCGCCAGCAGCCAAGTGGCGGATACGTCCACCGATACGCAGTATTTT.

This clonotype appeared many times. The chain links TRBV28 to TRBJ2-7; 11 bases agree with TRBD1. The germline gives CDR1 MDHEN, CDR2 SYDVKM. The CDR3 length is 16 residues. The ends lost 8 bases at V and 1 base at J; junction bases unmatched: 10. The CDR3, as DNA: TGTGCCAGCGGACCACGGACAGGGGGCATATCCTACGAGCAGTACTTC. This sequence encodes CASGPRTGGISYEQYF.

A few counts support this clonotype. V usage is TRBV24-1 and J usage is TRBJ2-2; D remains ambiguous. V lost 12 bases, J lost 0 bases, and 10 bases lay in between. CDR1 is KGHDR and CDR2 is SFDVKD in the germline V gene. The CDR3 spans 13 residues. CDR3 sequence: CASDDANTGELFF. DNA of the CDR3: TGTGCCTCCGACGATGCGAACACCGGGGAGCTGTTTTTT.

The rearrangement joins TRBV7-3 to TRBJ1-1, with TRBD1 matching 8 bases. With V trimmed by 1 base and J by 1 base, 2 bases remained unmatched. The germline CDR1 and CDR2 sequences are SGHTA and FQGTGA. The CDR3 loop spans 15 amino acids. For the CDR3, the DNA is TGTGCCAGCAGCTTAATGGGACAGGAGAACACTGAAGCTTTCTTT. Residues: CASSLMGQENTEAFF. Variable domain in full (rest from reference TRBV7-3 and TRBJ1-1): GAGVSQTPSNKVTEKGKYVELRCDPISGHTALYWYRQSLGQGPEFLIYFQGTGAADDSGLPNDRFFAVRPEGSVSTLKIQRTERGDSAVYLCASSLMGQENTEAFFGQGTRLTVV.

The chain carries TRBV29-1 and TRBJ2-7; 8 bases agree with TRBD1. V lost 7 bases and J lost 4; bases outside the gene matches: 9. CDR1 is SQVTM, CDR2 ANQGSEA, per germline. This CDR3 has 13 residues. CDR3 sequence (DNA): TGCAGCGCCGTCCGGGACAGGAATTACGAGCAGTACTTC. Its translation: CSAVRDRNYEQYF.

The rearrangement uses TRBV20-1 and TRBJ2-1; 10 bases are shared with TRBD2. CDR3 length: 15 residues. Germline CDR1 and CDR2: DFQATT and SNEGSKA (reference sequence). The ends lost 6 bases at V and 2 bases at J; junction bases unmatched: 7. CDR3 in amino acids: CSAFLTSGAYNEQFF. The CDR3 DNA reads TGCAGTGCCTTCCTTACTAGCGGGGCCTACAATGAGCAGTTCTTC.

This clonotype was observed a handful of times. The chain combines TRBV7-2 with TRBJ2-7; 7 bases align to TRBD2. The germline V gene has CDR1 SGHTA and CDR2 FQGNSA. With V trimmed by 3 bases and J by 1 base, 6 bases remained unmatched. The CDR3 has 15 residues. The CDR3 loop is CASSFGGGLSYEQYF. The CDR3 DNA is TGTGCCAGCAGCTTTGGCGGGGGACTTTCCTACGAGCAGTACTTC.

The rearrangement joins TRBV12-3 or TRBV12-4 to TRBJ2-3; D call uncertain. The CDR3 runs 17 residues. Trimming stripped 6 bases from V and 2 bases from J, with 21 bases between. The CDR3 loop is CASSLTTGSPDTDTQYF. The CDR3 DNA follows: TGTGCCAGCAGCCTCACCACCGGGTCTCCCGACACAGATACGCAGTATTTT.

The CDR3 DNA reads as TGTGCCAGCACCCTCCAAACCCAAAACACCATATATTTT. This encodes CASTLQTQNTIYF. The rearrangement joins TRBV12-3 or TRBV12-4 to TRBJ1-3; D unclear. V was clipped by 7 bases and J by 6 bases, with 13 bases between them. The CDR3 extends over 13 amino acids.

The chain uses TRBV4-2 and TRBJ2-5; D may correspond to TRBD1 or TRBD2 (5 bases each). CDR3 length: 15 residues. Germline lookup yields CDR1 LGHNA and CDR2 YNFKEQ. The ends were cut back, 1 base at V and 5 bases at J, with 14 bases in the middle. CDR3 loop: CASSQARGLRETQYF. CDR3 DNA sequence: TGTGCCAGCAGCCAAGCGAGGGGCCTCCGGGAGACCCAGTACTTC.

This clonotype has more than one count but fewer than ten. This sequence joins TRBV20-1 and TRBJ2-7, with 8 bases lining up with TRBD2. Germline CDR1 is DFQATT and CDR2 is SNEGSKA (reference sequence). V shed 0 bases and J 3 bases; nucleotides not matched to a gene: 7. There are 15 residues in the CDR3. The DNA of the CDR3 is TGCAGTGCTAGAGACCTGACTAGCGCGATCTACGAGCAGTACTTC. Amino acids: CSARDLTSAIYEQYF.

J is TRBJ1-6 and V is TRBV28, with TRBD1 as a possible D gene (5 bases). Per the germline V gene, CDR1 is MDHEN and CDR2 is SYDVKM. The V end was cut by 6 bases, the J end by 7 bases, with 16 bases between. CDR3 length: 15 amino acids. The chain's CDR3 is CASSPRKGLNSPLHF. The DNA for the CDR3 is TGTGCCAGCAGCCCTCGAAAGGGACTAAATTCACCCCTCCACTTT.

The chain links TRBV9 to TRBJ1-2; D ambiguous. The CDR3 extends over 13 amino acids. V shed 2 bases and J shed 7 bases, with 12 bases lying between them. Germline V CDR1 and CDR2: SGDLS, YYNGEE. CDR3: CASSVGPPSGYTF. The CDR3 coding sequence is TGTGCCAGCAGCGTGGGTCCACCAAGTGGCTACACCTTC.

This clonotype was seen more than once but under ten times. The V and J genes are TRBV20-1 and TRBJ2-1, with D perhaps being TRBD1 or TRBD2 (6 bases each). The CDR3 loop spans 15 amino acids. The germline V gene has CDR1 DFQATT and CDR2 SNEGSKA (reference sequence). Deletions cut 3 bases from V and 3 bases from J, with 15 bases between. CDR3 loop: CSARGAGGNYNEQFF. CDR3 nucleotide sequence: TGCAGTGCTAGGGGGGCAGGCGGGAACTACAATGAGCAGTTCTTC.

In this sample, this clonotype turned up a few times. The rearrangement joins TRBV7-6 to TRBJ2-7; the D is unclear. The CDR3 has 14 residues. Germline CDR1 reads SGHVS; CDR2 reads FNYEAQ. V was trimmed by 2 bases and J by 0 bases, leaving 8 bases between them. The CDR3 sequence is CASSLSLSSYEQYF. DNA for the CDR3: TGTGCCAGCAGCTTAAGCTTAAGCTCCTACGAGCAGTACTTC. The entire variable domain, with the rest obtained from reference TRBV7-6 and TRBJ2-7, is as follows: GAGVSQSPRYKVTKRGQDVALRCDPISGHVSLYWYRQALGQGPEFLTYFNYEAQQDKSGLPNDRFSAERPEGSISTLTIQRTEQRDSAMYRCASSLSLSSYEQYFGPGTRLTVT.

This clonotype has more than one count but fewer than ten. The chain links TRBV12-3 or TRBV12-4 to TRBJ1-2; the match to TRBD1 covers 8 bases. V lost 0 bases to trimming and J lost 8 bases; unmatched junction nucleotides: 2. This CDR3 has 13 residues. The CDR3 here is CASSLADRGGYTF. The CDR3 DNA sequence: TGTGCCAGCAGTTTAGCAGACAGGGGCGGCTACACCTTC.

This clonotype was detected only a few times. The chain employs TRBV28 and TRBJ2-3; D is ambiguous. Germline CDR1 is MDHEN and CDR2 is SYDVKM. Trimming removed 7 bases at V and 1 base at J, with 9 bases between. The CDR3 consists of 13 residues. The CDR3 bases are TGTGCCAGCAAGGTCGATGGCACAGATACGCAGTATTTT. Translating gives CASKVDGTDTQYF. The whole variable domain, remainder taken from reference TRBV28 and TRBJ2-3, is DVKVTQSSRYLVKRTGEKVFLECVQDMDHENMFWYRQDPGLGLRLIYFSYDVKMKEKGDIPEGYSVSREKKERFSLILESASTNQTSMYLCASKVDGTDTQYFGPGTRLTVL.

The rearrangement links TRBV7-2 to TRBJ2-4, with 8 bases lining up with TRBD2. The J call may be mistaken, given a closer DNA end match to TRBJ2-7. The length of the CDR3 is 16 residues. Germline loops: CDR1 SGHTA, CDR2 FQGNSA. CDR3 bases: TGTGCCAGCAGCTTAGTGGTAGCGGGGCCAACTAACGAGCAGTACTTC. Translation gives CASSLVVAGPTNEQYF.

This chain connects TRBV20-1 to TRBJ1-1; D is perhaps TRBD1 (6 bases). CDR1 DFQATT and CDR2 SNEGSKA come from the germline V gene (reference sequence). This CDR3 has 13 amino acids. V was trimmed by 1 base and J by 5 bases, leaving 11 bases between them. CDR3 in DNA: TGCAGTGCTAGAGGGGAGGGGGGGACTGAAGCTTTCTTT. Protein sequence: CSARGEGGTEAFF.